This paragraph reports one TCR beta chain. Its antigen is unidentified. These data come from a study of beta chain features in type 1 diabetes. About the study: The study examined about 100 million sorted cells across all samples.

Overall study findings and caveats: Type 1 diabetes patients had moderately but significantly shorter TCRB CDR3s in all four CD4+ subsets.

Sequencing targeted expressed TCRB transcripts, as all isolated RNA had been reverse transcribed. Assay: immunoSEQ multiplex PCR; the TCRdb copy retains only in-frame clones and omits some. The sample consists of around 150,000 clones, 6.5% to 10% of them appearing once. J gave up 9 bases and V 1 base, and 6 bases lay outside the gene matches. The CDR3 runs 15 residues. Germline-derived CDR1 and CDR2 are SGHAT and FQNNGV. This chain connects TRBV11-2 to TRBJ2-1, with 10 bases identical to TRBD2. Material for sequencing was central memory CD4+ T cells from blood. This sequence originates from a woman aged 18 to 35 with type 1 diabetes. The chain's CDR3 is CASSLGLAGPAEQFF. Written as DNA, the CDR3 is TGTGCCAGCAGCTTAGGACTAGCGGGTCCGGCTGAGCAGTTCTTC.